This T cell receptor beta chain derives from a study of blood T cell repertoires in COVID-19. The table came from immunoSEQ multiplex PCR; TCRdb's copy has only in-frame clones and leaves some out. Among a few hundred thousand clones, 85% to 90% were seen once, and the ten largest hold about 4.5%. V was shortened by 2 bases and J by 7 bases, with 14 bases between the two germline ends. Per germline, CDR1 MNHNS and CDR2 SASEGT. This CDR3 region has 15 residues. V gene TRBV6-1 combines with J gene TRBJ2-2; TRBD1 is a possible D gene (5 bases). Sequenced: peripheral blood. The receptor comes from a middle-aged woman who had recovered from COVID-19. The CDR3 coding sequence is TGTGCCAGCAGTGAACAGCCAGGGATGGACGGGGAGCTGTTTTTT. As protein: CASSEQPGMDGELFF.